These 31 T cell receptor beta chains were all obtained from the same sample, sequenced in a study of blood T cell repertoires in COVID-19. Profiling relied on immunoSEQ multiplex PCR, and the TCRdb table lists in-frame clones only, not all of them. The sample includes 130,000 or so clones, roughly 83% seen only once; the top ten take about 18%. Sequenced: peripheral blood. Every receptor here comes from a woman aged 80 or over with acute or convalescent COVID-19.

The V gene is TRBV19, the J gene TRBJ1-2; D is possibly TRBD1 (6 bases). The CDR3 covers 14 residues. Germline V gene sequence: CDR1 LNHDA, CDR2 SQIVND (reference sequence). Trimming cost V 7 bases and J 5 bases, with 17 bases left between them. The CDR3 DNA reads TGTGCCAGTACCCGGGGGCTCGGGGGGTATGGCTACACCTTC. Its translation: CASTRGLGGYGYTF.

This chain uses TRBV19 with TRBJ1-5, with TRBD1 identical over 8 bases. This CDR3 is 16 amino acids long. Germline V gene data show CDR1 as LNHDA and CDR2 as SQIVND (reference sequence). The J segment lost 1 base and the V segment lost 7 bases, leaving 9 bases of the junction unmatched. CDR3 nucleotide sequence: TGTGCCAGTACCCTCGACAGGGGAGGAAGCAATCAGCCCCAGCATTTT. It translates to CASTLDRGGSNQPQHF.

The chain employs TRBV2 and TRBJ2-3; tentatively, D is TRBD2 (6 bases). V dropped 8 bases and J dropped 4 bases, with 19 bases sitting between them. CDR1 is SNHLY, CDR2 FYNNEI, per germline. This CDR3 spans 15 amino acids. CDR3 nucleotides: TGTGCCAGCTGCTTGACGGGGGTTCGGGCAGATACGCAGTATTTT. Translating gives CASCLTGVRADTQYF.

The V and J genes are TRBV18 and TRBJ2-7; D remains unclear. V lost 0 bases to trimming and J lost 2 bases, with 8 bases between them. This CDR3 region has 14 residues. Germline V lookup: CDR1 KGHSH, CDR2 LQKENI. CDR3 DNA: TGTGCCAGCTCACCACCGCGGAATACCTACGAGCAGTACTTC. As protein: CASSPPRNTYEQYF.

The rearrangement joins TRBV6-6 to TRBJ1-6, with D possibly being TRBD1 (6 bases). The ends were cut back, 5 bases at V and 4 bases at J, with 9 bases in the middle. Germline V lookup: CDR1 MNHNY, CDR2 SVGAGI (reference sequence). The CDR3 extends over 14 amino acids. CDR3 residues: CASSRDIYNSPLHF. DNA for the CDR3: TGTGCCAGCAGTCGGGACATTTATAATTCACCCCTCCACTTT.

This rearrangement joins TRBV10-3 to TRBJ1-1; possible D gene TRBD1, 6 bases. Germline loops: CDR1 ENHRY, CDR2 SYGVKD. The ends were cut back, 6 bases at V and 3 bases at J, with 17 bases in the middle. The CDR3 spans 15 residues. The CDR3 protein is CAISGGAGRDTEAFF. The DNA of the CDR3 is TGTGCCATCAGCGGGGGGGCAGGGAGGGACACTGAAGCTTTCTTT.

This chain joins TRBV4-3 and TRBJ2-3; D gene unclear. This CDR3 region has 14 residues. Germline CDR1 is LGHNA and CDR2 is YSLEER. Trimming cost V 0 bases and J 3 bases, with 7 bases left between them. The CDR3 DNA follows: TGCGCCAGCAGCCAAGATAGTGCAACAGATACGCAGTATTTT. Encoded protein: CASSQDSATDTQYF.

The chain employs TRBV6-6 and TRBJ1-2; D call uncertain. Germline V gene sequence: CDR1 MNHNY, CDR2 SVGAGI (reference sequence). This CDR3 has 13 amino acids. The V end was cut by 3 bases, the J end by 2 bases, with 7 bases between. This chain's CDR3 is CASSYAQNYGYTF. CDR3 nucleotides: TGTGCCAGCAGTTATGCACAGAACTATGGCTACACCTTC.

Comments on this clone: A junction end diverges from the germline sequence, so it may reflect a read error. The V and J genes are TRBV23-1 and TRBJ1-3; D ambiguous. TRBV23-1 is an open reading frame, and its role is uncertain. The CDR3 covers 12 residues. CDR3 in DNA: TGCGCCAGCAGTCAATCGTGCGCAAGTATGGATTTT. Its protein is CASSQSCASMDF.

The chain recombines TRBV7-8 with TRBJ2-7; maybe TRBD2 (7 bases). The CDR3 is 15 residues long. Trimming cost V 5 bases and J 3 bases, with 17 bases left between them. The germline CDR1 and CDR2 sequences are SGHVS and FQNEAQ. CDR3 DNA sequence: TGTGCCAGCAGCCCACTAGGGGGGGGGAGCTACGAGCAGTACTTC. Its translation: CASSPLGGGSYEQYF.

CDR3 sequence: CAWSVPYGGSGYGYTF. The CDR3 DNA reads as TGTGCCTGGAGTGTACCTTACGGGGGTTCGGGCTATGGCTACACCTTC. The V and J genes are TRBV30 and TRBJ1-2; maybe TRBD1 (5 bases). The germline gives CDR1 GTSNPN, CDR2 SVGIG (reference sequence). V was clipped by 0 bases and J by 4 bases, with 18 bases between them. This CDR3 has 16 residues. The full variable domain, its missing parts supplied by reference TRBV30 and TRBJ1-2, is SQTIHQWPATLVQPVGSPLSLECTVEGTSNPNLYWYRQAAGRGLQLLFYSVGIGQISSEVPQNLSASRPQDRQFILSSKKLLLSDSGFYLCAWSVPYGGSGYGYTFGSGTRLTVV.

CDR3 sequence: CAARGTSGNNEQFF. DNA for the CDR3: TGTGCCGCCCGGGGGACTAGCGGGAACAATGAGCAGTTCTTC. This rearrangement joins TRBV5-4 to TRBJ2-1, with 13 bases lining up with TRBD2. Germline trimming cut 10 bases from V and 5 bases from J; bases unmatched to any gene: 6. Germline CDR1 reads SGHNT; CDR2 reads YYREEE (reference sequence). The CDR3 runs to 14 residues.

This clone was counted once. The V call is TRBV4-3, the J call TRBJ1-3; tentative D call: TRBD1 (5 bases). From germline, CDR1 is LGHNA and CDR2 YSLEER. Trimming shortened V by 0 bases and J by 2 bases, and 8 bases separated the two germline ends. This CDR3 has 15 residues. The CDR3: CASSQDKGAGNTIYF. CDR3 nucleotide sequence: TGCGCCAGCAGCCAAGATAAAGGGGCTGGAAACACCATATATTTT.

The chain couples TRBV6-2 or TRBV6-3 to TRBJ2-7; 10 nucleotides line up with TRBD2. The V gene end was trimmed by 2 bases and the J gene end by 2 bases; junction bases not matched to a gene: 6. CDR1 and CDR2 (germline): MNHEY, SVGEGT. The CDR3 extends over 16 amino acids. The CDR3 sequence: CASSYGGLAPAYEQYF. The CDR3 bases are TGTGCCAGCAGTTACGGGGGACTAGCGCCAGCCTACGAGCAGTACTTC.

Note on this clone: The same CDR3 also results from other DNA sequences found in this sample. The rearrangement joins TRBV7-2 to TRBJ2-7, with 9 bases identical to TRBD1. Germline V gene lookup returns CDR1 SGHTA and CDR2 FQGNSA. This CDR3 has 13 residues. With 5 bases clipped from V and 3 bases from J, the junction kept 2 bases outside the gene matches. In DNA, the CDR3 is TGTGCCAGCAGCACGGACAGGGGCTACGAGCAGTACTTC. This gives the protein CASSTDRGYEQYF.

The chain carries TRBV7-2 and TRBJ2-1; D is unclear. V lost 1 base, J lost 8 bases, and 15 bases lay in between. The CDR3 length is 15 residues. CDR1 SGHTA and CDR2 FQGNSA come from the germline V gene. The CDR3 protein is CASSLGPAAADEQFF. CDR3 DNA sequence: TGTGCCAGCAGCTTAGGACCGGCGGCGGCCGATGAGCAGTTCTTC.

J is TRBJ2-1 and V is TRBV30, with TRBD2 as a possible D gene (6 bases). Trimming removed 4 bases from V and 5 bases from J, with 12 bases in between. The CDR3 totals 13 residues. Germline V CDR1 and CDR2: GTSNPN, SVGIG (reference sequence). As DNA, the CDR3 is TGTGCCTGGACCCGGGACTTTAACAATGAGCAGTTCTTC. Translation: CAWTRDFNNEQFF.

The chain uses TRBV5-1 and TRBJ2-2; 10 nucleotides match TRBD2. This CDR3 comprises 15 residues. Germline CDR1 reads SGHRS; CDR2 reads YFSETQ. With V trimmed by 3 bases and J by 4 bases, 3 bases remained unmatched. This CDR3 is CASSSSGRATGELFF. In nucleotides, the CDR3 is TGCGCCAGCAGCTCCAGCGGGAGGGCCACCGGGGAGCTGTTTTTT.

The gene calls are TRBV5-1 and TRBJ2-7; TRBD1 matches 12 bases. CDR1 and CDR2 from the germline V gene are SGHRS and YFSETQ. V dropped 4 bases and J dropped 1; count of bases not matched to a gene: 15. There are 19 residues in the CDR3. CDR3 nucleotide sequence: TGCGCCAGCAGCCGACGACTCGGGACAGGGGGCTTAAGTTCCTACGAGCAGTACTTC. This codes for CASSRRLGTGGLSSYEQYF.

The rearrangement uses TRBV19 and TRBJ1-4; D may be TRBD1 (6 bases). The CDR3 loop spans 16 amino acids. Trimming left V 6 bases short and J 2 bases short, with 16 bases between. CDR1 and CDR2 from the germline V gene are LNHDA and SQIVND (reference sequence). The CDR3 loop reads CASRGRQVGTNEKLFF. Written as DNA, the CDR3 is TGTGCCAGTAGAGGTAGACAGGTGGGGACTAATGAAAAACTGTTTTTT.

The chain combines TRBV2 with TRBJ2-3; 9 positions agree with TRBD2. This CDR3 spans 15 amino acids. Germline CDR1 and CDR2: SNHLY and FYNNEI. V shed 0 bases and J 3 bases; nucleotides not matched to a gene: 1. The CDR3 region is CASSEASGRTDTQYF. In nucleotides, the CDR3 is TGTGCCAGCAGTGAAGCTAGCGGGAGAACAGATACGCAGTATTTT.

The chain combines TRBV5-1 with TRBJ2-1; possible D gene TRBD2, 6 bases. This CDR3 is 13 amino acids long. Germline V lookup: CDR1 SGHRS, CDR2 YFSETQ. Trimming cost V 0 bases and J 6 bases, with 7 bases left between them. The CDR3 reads CASSLAGGNEQFF. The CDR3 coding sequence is TGCGCCAGCAGCTTGGCCGGGGGCAATGAGCAGTTCTTC.

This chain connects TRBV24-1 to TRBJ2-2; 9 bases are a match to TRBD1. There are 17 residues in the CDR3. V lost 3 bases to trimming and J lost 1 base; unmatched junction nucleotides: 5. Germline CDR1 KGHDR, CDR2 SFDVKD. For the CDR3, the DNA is TGTGCCACCAGTGATCATACGGACAGGGGGAACACCGGGGAGCTGTTTTTT. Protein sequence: CATSDHTDRGNTGELFF.

Written as DNA, the CDR3 is TGCGCCAGCAGCTTTCGGACTAGCGACTACAATGAGCAGTTCTTC. Translating gives CASSFRTSDYNEQFF. The chain joins TRBV5-1 to TRBJ2-1; 9 nucleotides line up with TRBD2. The trim removed 2 bases at V and 3 bases at J, leaving 3 bases unmatched. CDR3 length equals 15 residues. CDR1 SGHRS and CDR2 YFSETQ come from the germline V gene.

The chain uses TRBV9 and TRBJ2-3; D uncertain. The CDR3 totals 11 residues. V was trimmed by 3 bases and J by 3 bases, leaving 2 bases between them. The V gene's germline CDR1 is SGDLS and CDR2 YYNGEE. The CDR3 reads CASSATDTQYF. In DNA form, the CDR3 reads TGTGCCAGCAGCGCAACAGATACGCAGTATTTT.

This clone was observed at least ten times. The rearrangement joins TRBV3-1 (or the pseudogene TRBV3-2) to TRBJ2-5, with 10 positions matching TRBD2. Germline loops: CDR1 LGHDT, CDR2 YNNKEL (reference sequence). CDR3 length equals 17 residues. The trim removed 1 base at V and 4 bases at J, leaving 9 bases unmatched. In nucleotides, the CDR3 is TGTGCCAGCAGCCAAGTCCAGCGGGGGGGCAATGGAGAGACCCAGTACTTC. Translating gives CASSQVQRGGNGETQYF.

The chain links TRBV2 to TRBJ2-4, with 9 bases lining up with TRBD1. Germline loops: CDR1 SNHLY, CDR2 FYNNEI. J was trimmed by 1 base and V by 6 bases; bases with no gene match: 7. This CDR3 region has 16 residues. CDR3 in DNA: TGTGCCAGCAGCACAACAGGGGGCGCGGCCAAAAACATTCAGTACTTC. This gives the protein CASSTTGGAAKNIQYF.

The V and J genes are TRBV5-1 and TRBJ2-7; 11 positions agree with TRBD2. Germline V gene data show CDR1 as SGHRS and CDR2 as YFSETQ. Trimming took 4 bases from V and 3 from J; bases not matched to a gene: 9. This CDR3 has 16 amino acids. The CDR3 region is CASSLRTSGGNYEQYF. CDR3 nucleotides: TGCGCCAGCAGCCTTAGAACTAGCGGGGGCAACTACGAGCAGTACTTC.

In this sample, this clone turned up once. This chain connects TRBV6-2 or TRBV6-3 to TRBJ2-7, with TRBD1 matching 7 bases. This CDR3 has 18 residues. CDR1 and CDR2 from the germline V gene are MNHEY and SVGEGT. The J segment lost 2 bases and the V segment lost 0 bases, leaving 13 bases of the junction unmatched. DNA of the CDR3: TGTGCCAGCAGTTACTCGCCTCCGGGACAGCCCCGAACCTACGAGCAGTACTTC. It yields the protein CASSYSPPGQPRTYEQYF.

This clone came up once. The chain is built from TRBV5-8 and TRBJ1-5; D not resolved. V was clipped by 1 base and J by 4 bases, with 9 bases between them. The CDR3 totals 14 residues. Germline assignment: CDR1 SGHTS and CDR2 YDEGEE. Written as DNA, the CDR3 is TGTGCCAGCAGCTTGAGGCGAGGTAATCAGCCCCAGCATTTT. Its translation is CASSLRRGNQPQHF.

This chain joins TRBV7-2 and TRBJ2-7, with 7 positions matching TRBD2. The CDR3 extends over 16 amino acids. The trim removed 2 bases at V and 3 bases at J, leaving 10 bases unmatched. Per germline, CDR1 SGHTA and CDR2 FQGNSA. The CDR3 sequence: CASSLLGSGKDYEQYF. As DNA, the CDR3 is TGTGCCAGCAGCTTATTAGGCAGCGGGAAGGACTACGAGCAGTACTTC.